One T cell receptor (beta chain) is described in this entry. The study recruited people aged roughly 18 to 100 years across 20 to 30 US areas. Cohort placement rested on clinical history that participants reported themselves. This record comes from a study of blood T cell repertoires in COVID-19. The wider study: Acute-phase and convalescent COVID-19 samples originated in the United States, Italy and Spain.

CDR1 and CDR2 from the germline V gene are MNHEY and SVGEGT. With 5 bases removed from V and 4 bases from J, the gap between germline ends came to 14 bases. The CDR3 length is 14 residues. In the original processing: From reference gene primer amplification, estimates of nucleated cell counts were derived. The assay was immunoSEQ multiplex PCR, and TCRdb's table has in-frame clones only and misses some. That table gives V, J and clone size, and the DNA gave D and trimming. This table holds more than 300,000 clones, 88% found once. The chain couples TRBV6-2 or TRBV6-3 to TRBJ1-2; no firm D call. The clonotype was recovered from a woman under 30 who had recovered from COVID-19. Sequenced: PBMCs or T cells enriched from blood (not recorded which). CDR3: CASSIRPGIYGYTF. The CDR3 coding sequence is TGTGCCAGCAGTATCCGTCCCGGGATCTATGGCTACACCTTC.